Described below is a single T cell receptor (beta chain) sequence and its context. This sample is drawn from a study of blood T cell repertoires in COVID-19. Overall study context: COVID-19 samples from acute and convalescent phases originated in the United States, Italy and Spain. PBMCs, B-cell-depleted T cells, or T cells were the source of the cDNA or gDNA that made up the material.

Sequencing used immunoSEQ multiplex PCR; TCRdb keeps in-frame clones, though not all of them. The repertoire includes tens of thousands of clones, over 60% of them detected once, and 20% to 25% sits in the top ten. With V trimmed by 5 bases and J by 4 bases, 4 bases remained unmatched. The germline V gene has CDR1 SEHNR and CDR2 FQNEAQ (reference sequence). The CDR3 is 14 amino acids. This sequence was found in a human donor in a cohort sampled during active COVID-19. The sample consisted of peripheral blood. The chain combines TRBV7-9 with TRBJ2-3, with 9 bases fitting TRBD1. This CDR3 reads CASSLGTGPDTQYF. The CDR3 nucleotides read TGTGCCAGCAGCCTGGGGACAGGGCCAGATACGCAGTATTTT.